Ten or more counts support the clone carrying this T cell receptor (beta chain). Regarding time point: persistent/refractory GD, antithyroid drugs over 5 years with positive TRAb. There was RNA extracted from PBMCs, and the TCR library was made from it. An endocrinology department in Xi'an, China, supplied the patients. This specimen belongs to a study of regulatory T cells in long-lasting Graves disease. Study details: Positive TSH receptor antibodies alongside over 5 years of antithyroid drugs were what marked Graves' disease as persistent.

CDR3 length: 14 residues. Trimming removed 6 bases from V and 1 base from J; junction bases left unmatched: 4. Per germline, CDR1 MNHNS and CDR2 SASEGT. For TCR beta, libraries came from iRepertoire HTBI primers and Arm-PCR of CDR3 regions. Original methodology: The samples included approximately 60 TRBV and under 15 TRBJ segments. TCRdb fed the multiplex PCR reads into MiXCR, producing one record per CDR3 protein. TCRdb, rather than the study authors, made the V and J calls. The sample lists about 470,000 distinct CDR3 sequences; about 20% were seen once. The rearrangement uses TRBV6-1 and TRBJ2-7, with 9 bases matching TRBD1. The TCR comes from a female donor with Graves disease. Sequencing used peripheral blood mononuclear cells (PBMCs), obtained when the disease was refractory, from a patient treated with antithyroid drugs. CDR3 protein: CASSPGTGSYEQYF. The CDR3 DNA sequence: TGTGCCAGCAGCCCCGGGACAGGGTCCTACGAGCAGTACTTC.